This T cell receptor (beta chain) was sequenced in a study of naive and memory T cell subsets. This clonotype was observed a handful of times. An equimolar mix of two oligonucleotides served as the beta constant-region primer for TRBC1 and TRBC2. Ligation attached a single-stranded oligonucleotide with a 12-nucleotide UMI and the SP2 primer to the cDNA 3' end. From the UMI-ligation and nested PCR reads, TCRdb called clonotypes with MiXCR, one entry per CDR3 protein. The sample consists of tens of thousands of distinct CDR3 sequences, about 12% of them appearing once. Cells stained for CD3, CD4, CD8, CD45RA and CD27 were sorted into four subsets. The receptor comes from a human donor in good health. Material for sequencing was central memory CD4+ T cells from blood.

CDR3 region: CSANKLGTSGNNEQFF. Here the CDR3 DNA reads TGCAGTGCTAACAAGCTCGGGACTAGCGGCAACAATGAGCAGTTCTTC. This rearrangement joins TRBV20-1 to TRBJ2-1; 11 bases match TRBD2. V lost 4 bases and J lost 5; bases outside the gene matches: 10. There are 16 residues in the CDR3. The V gene's germline CDR1 is DFQATT and CDR2 SNEGSKA (reference sequence).